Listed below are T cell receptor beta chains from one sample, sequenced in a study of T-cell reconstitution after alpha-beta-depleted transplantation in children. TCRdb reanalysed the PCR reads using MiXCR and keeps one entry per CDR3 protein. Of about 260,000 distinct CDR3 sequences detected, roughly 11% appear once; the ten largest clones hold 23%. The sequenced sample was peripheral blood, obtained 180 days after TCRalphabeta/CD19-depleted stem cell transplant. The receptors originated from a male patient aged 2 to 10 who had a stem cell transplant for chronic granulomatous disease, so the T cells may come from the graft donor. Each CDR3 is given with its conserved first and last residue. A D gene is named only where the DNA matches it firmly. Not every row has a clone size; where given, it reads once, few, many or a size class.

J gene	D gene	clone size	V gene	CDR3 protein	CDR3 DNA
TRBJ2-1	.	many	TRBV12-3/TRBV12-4	CASTLGSFNEQFF	TGTGCCAGCACCCTGGGTAGTTTCAATGAGCAGTTCTTC
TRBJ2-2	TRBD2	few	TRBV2	CASSEGGTGELFF	TGTGCCAGCAGTGAGGGGGGGACCGGGGAGCTGTTTTTT
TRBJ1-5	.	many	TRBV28	CASIEYGHQPQHF	TGTGCCAGCATAGAGTATGGGCATCAGCCCCAGCATTTT
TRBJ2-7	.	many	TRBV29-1	CSVDKGIGYEQYF	TGCAGCGTTGACAAAGGTATCGGCTACGAGCAGTACTTC
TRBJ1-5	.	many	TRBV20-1	CSAREDINQPQHF	TGCAGTGCTAGAGAAGACATCAATCAGCCCCAGCATTTT
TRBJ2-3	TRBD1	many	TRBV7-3	CASSSGDRGDKDTQYF	TGTGCCAGCAGCTCGGGGGACAGGGGCGATAAGGATACGCAGTATTTT
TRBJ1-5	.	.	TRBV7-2	CASSYRLAGGLTDTQHF	TGTGCCAGCAGTTACCGACTAGCGGGAGGTCTTACAGATACGCAGCATTTT
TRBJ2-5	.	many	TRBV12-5	CASALEETQYF	TGTGCTAGTGCCCTGGAAGAGACCCAGTACTTC
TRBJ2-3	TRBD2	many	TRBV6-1	CASSEIPPAGDLTDTQYF	TGTGCCAGCAGTGAAATCCCGCCAGCGGGGGACCTCACAGATACGCAGTATTTT
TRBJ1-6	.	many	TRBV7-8	CASTQWRSSYNSPLHF	TGTGCCAGCACGCAGTGGAGGAGCTCCTATAATTCACCCCTCCACTTT
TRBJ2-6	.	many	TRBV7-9	CASSAGQPLSGANVLTF	TGTGCCAGCAGCGCCGGACAGCCTCTCTCTGGGGCCAACGTCCTGACTTTC
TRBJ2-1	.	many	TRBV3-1	CASSQPGLYNEQFF	TGTGCCAGCAGCCAACCCGGACTGTACAATGAGCAGTTCTTC
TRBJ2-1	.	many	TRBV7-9	CASSFGQNNEQFF	TGTGCCAGCAGCTTCGGACAGAACAATGAGCAGTTCTTC
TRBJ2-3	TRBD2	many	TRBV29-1	CKLRGRAGGTELDTQYF	TGCAAACTACGCGGGAGGGCCGGGGGGACCGAACTAGATACGCAGTATTTT
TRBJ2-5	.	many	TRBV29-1	CSVLGTGETQYF	TGCAGCGTTCTGGGGACGGGGGAGACCCAGTACTTC
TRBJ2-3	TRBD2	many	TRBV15	CATSREPTGLAGGGTDTQYF	TGTGCCACCAGCAGGGAACCTACCGGACTAGCGGGGGGAGGCACAGATACGCAGTATTTT
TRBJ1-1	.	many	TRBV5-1	CASSLEAQPNTEAFF	TGCGCCAGCAGCTTGGAGGCACAACCGAACACTGAAGCTTTCTTT
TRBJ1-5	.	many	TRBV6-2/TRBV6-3	CASTGTGRDQPQHF	TGTGCCAGCACCGGGACCGGAAGGGATCAGCCCCAGCATTTT
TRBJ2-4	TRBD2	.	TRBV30	CAWTGLAGAKNIQYF	TGTGCCTGGACAGGGCTAGCGGGAGCCAAAAACATTCAGTACTTC
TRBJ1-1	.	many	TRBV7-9	CASSLTAGLNTEAFF	TGTGCCAGCAGCTTAACAGCAGGTTTGAACACTGAAGCTTTCTTT
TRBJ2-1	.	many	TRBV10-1	CASSERSYSEQFF	TGCGCCAGCAGTGAGCGGTCATACAGTGAGCAGTTCTTC
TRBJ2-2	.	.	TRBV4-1	CASSQDILQINTGELFF	TGCGCCAGCAGCCAAGATATCTTACAGATCAACACCGGGGAGCTGTTTTTT
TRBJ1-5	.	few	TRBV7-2	CASSLGKGNQPQHF	TGTGCCAGCAGCTTAGGGAAAGGGAATCAGCCCCAGCATTTT
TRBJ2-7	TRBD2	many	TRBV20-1	CSAIIAGGAAYEQYF	TGCAGTGCTATCATAGCGGGGGGGGCCGCCTACGAGCAGTACTTC
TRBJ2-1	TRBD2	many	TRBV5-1	CASSLDLAGFANEQFF	TGCGCCAGCAGCTTGGACCTAGCGGGGTTTGCCAATGAGCAGTTCTTC
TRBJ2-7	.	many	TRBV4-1	CASSQVSDRSYEQYF	TGCGCCAGCAGCCAGGTTTCCGACAGGTCCTACGAGCAGTACTTC
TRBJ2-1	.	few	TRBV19	CASSIPWNEQFF	TGTGCCAGTAGTATCCCCTGGAATGAGCAGTTCTTC
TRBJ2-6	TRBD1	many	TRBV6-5	CASSYSRWTGFGGANVLTF	TGTGCCAGCAGTTACTCGAGATGGACAGGGTTTGGTGGGGCCAACGTCCTGACTTTC
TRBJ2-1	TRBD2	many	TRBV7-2	CASSLTLAGAYNEQFF	TGTGCCAGCAGCTTAACACTAGCGGGAGCTTACAATGAGCAGTTCTTC
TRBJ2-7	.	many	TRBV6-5	CASSYFRDSVYEQYF	TGTGCCAGCAGTTACTTCCGGGACTCGGTATACGAGCAGTACTTC
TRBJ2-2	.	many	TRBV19	CASSMVGRPGPGSTGELFF	TGTGCCAGTAGTATGGTGGGCCGGCCCGGACCTGGCAGCACCGGGGAGCTGTTTTTT
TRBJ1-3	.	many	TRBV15	CATSRGPGAGNTIYF	TGTGCCACCAGCAGAGGGCCAGGGGCTGGAAACACCATATATTTT
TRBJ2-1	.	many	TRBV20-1	CSASLKSGPGAKQFF	TGCAGTGCTAGTCTCAAAAGTGGTCCGGGAGCGAAGCAGTTCTTC